This T cell receptor (beta chain) originates from a study of human T cells and chemical hapten exposure (dated by TCRdb to about 2021). Study-wide context: For sensitization, 2% DPC in acetone was applied to an approximately 2 cm by approximately 2 cm area of upper inner arm skin. Libraries were pooled for sequencing, and per-sample TCR yields varied mainly because of small differences in library volumes within the pool. Patch tests used Finn chambers with 0.01% DPC on the upper back, scored after 6 days by International Contact Dermatitis Research Group standards. Blood for TCR sequencing was provided by twenty-nine alopecia patients at one to four time points (pre-sensitization, 2, 6 and 24 weeks). Peripheral blood TCR repertoire changes were tracked in vivo in alopecia patients during primary and secondary sensitization to the hapten diphenylcyclopropenone (DPC). Patients additionally received weekly therapeutic DPC doses to the scalp throughout the roughly 25-week study period. Blood samples were taken from patients before sensitization (week 0) and at 2, 6 and about 24 weeks after DPC sensitization. Most of the patients in the cohort were female, and the cohort covered alopecia areata with under or over 50% scalp involvement, alopecia totalis and alopecia universalis.

This clonotype has at least ten counts. Its binding antigen is unknown. The record has no base qualities; no much larger clone is one base away. What the time point label conveys for this sample: patch test 1, 2 weeks after DPC sensitization. Sample treatment or condition, as interpreted from the label and publication: therapeutic diphenylcyclopropenone sensitization with weekly scalp DPC. At every patch-test visit, the blood draw took place before the patch test was put on. Patients were considered eligible if aged 18 to 70, diagnosed with alopecia and deemed suitable for DPC therapy, and patients were excluded if pregnant. Total RNA was extracted from unfractionated whole blood that had been collected in Tempus Blood RNA tubes. From cysteine to phenylalanine, the CDR3 is 14 amino acids long. The only DNA kept is the CDR3, 42 bases in frame from the first base. CDR1 and CDR2, per the germline V gene, are SGHAT and FQNNGV. Trimming removed 0 bases from V and 0 bases from J, leaving 4 bases between the germline ends.

Points the paper makes about the study in general: Repeated subsampling changed both the strength of the expansion versus patch-test correlation and the threshold at which the correlation became significant. Patch test score was positively correlated with the number of PT1 expanded TCRs, with significance at thresholds 8, 16 and 32 but not at 4. No change with DPC sensitization was found in the number of TCRs above 1 in 1000 frequency, and no evidence of global repertoire structure alterations was found. Alopecia, a presumed autoimmune disease, was present in all patients, so the immune response of the patients might differ from that of healthy individuals. Compared with pre-sensitization or healthy control sets, expanded TCRs formed significantly more large CDR3 similarity clusters, which is consistent with antigen-driven responses.

Library preparation was by RACE. TCRdb shows the sequencer as NextSeq 500. During library preparation, unique molecular identifiers were attached to individual cDNA molecules so that TCRs could be counted quantitatively and reproducibly. From each blood RNA sample, both TCR alpha and TCR beta chains were sequenced. As for how the authors treated the data: The median number of TCRs per sample was approximately 96,000, ranging from about 23,224 to 700,000. The Decombinator software suite was used to annotate the V, J and CDR3 of the TCR reads. For the PS versus PT1 abundance plots, all samples were subsampled to the same number of TCRs (28,000). Expanded TCRs were defined as absent before sensitization and observed at least eight times at the 2-week time point. TCRdb itself trimmed the public reads at Q25 with fastp, ran MiXCR and retained productive beta chains. Rows merge per CDR3 protein into single entries with the most common DNA and genes. The V and J calls, along with clone size, are taken from TCRdb and not from the paper's own processing. This sample gives 380,000 or so distinct CDR3 sequences in total; 4% to 5.5% of them show up just once. Roughly 2.4% of the sample is taken by the ten largest.

Recombination linked TRBV11-2 to TRBJ2-3; the D gene assignment is ambiguous. The starting material was whole blood, obtained in connection with sensitization to the hapten diphenylcyclopropenone (DPC). This sequence originates from a woman aged 45-59 years with alopecia areata. Some clones in this sample may be carry-over from other donors' samples. This receptor has the CDR3 CASSLDISTDTQYF. The sequence in DNA is TGTGCCAGCAGCTTAGACATTAGCACAGATACGCAGTATTTT.